This TCR beta chain was recorded in a study of blood T cell repertoires in COVID-19. Study context: Acute and convalescent COVID-19 samples came from the United States, Italy and Spain. PBMCs, B-cell-depleted T cells, or T cells provided the cDNA or gDNA that made up the material.

Germline CDR1 SNHLY, CDR2 FYNNEI. V trimming: 10 bases; J trimming: 6 bases; junction bases outside the gene matches: 10. CDR3 length equals 13 residues. Per the original data handling: Nucleated cell counts were estimated from reference gene primer amplification. TCRdb's table, derived via immunoSEQ multiplex PCR, lists solely in-frame clones and lacks some. The DNA was the basis for D and trimming; V, J and clone size are from that table. Of approximately 150,000 clones in the sample, around 83% are singletons; the top ten hold around 8.5%. What was sequenced was peripheral blood. The rearrangement joins TRBV2 to TRBJ1-2; TRBD1 aligns across 8 bases. The receptor was derived from a woman aged 60-75 years with acute or convalescent COVID-19. DNA for the CDR3: TGTGCCACCAAGCAGGGGGCCAAAGATGGCTACACCTTC. It encodes CATKQGAKDGYTF.